The 22 T cell receptor beta chains below were found in one sample sequenced in a study of T cell responses to AZD1222 COVID-19 vaccine. The data were produced by immunoSEQ multiplex PCR, yet TCRdb's version contains in-frame clones alone and is incomplete. This table holds about 74,000 clones, under 95% found once. The source was peripheral blood, collected 28 days after the second AZD1222 dose. Receptor source: an adult who received the AZD1222 COVID-19 vaccine.

The count of this clone is one. The chain has TRBV7-2 and TRBJ2-3; D might be TRBD1 or TRBD2, each matching 6 bases. CDR3 length equals 14 residues. Germline V lookup: CDR1 SGHTA, CDR2 FQGNSA. Trimming cost V 3 bases and J 5 bases, with 12 bases left between them. CDR3 in amino acids: CASSFDRGVDTQYF. The CDR3 nucleotides are TGTGCCAGCAGCTTTGATAGGGGGGTAGATACGCAGTATTTT.

This clone appeared once. The rearrangement uses TRBV9 and TRBJ1-1; no definite D call. Trimming left V 0 bases short and J 1 base short, with 4 bases between. Germline lookup yields CDR1 SGDLS and CDR2 YYNGEE. This CDR3 comprises 13 residues. The CDR3 region is CASSVGPNTEAFF. DNA for the CDR3: TGTGCCAGCAGCGTAGGACCGAACACTGAAGCTTTCTTT.

The chain combines TRBV27 with TRBJ1-5; D not resolved. This CDR3 comprises 15 residues. Germline CDR1 MNHEY, CDR2 SMNVEV (reference sequence). The V gene lost 3 bases and the J gene lost 1 base, with 10 bases spanning the gap. CDR3 sequence: CASSLIADSNQPQHF. The CDR3 nucleotides read TGTGCCAGCAGTTTGATCGCAGACAGCAATCAGCCCCAGCATTTT.

V usage is TRBV27 and J usage is TRBJ1-6, with D tentatively TRBD1 (5 bases). The CDR3 totals 15 residues. The germline gives CDR1 MNHEY, CDR2 SMNVEV (reference sequence). Trimming took 4 bases from V and 6 from J, leaving 13 bases between them. CDR3 residues: CASSYGARGNSPLHF. The DNA of the CDR3 is TGTGCCAGCAGTTACGGGGCCCGGGGTAATTCACCCCTCCACTTT.

This sequence joins TRBV7-9 and TRBJ2-7; D unclear. The germline CDR1 and CDR2 sequences are SEHNR and FQNEAQ (reference sequence). There are 11 residues in the CDR3. V lost 1 base to trimming and J lost 5 bases, with 3 bases between them. The CDR3 DNA follows: TGTGCCAGCAGCTTAGGGAACGAGCAGTACTTC. Residues: CASSLGNEQYF.

The chain combines TRBV27 with TRBJ2-7; D gene unclear. V dropped 6 bases and J dropped 7 bases, with 13 bases sitting between them. The germline V gene has CDR1 MNHEY and CDR2 SMNVEV (reference sequence). This CDR3 is built from 12 residues. The CDR3 DNA sequence: TGTGCCAGCAGCACGTCGGACCAGGAGCAGTACTTC. Encoded protein: CASSTSDQEQYF.

The rearrangement uses TRBV30 and TRBJ2-2; the match to TRBD2 covers 8 bases. The germline V gene has CDR1 GTSNPN and CDR2 SVGIG (reference sequence). The CDR3 spans 16 residues. Losses at the gene ends were 0 bases for V and 4 bases for J; bases not matched to a gene: 7. The CDR3 region is CAWSVRGGGGTGELFF. The DNA for the CDR3 is TGTGCCTGGAGTGTACGGGGGGGAGGAGGCACCGGGGAGCTGTTTTTT.

The V call is TRBV2, the J call TRBJ1-2; a possible D gene is TRBD1 (6 bases). CDR1 is SNHLY, CDR2 FYNNEI, per germline. Deletions cut 6 bases from V and 4 bases from J, with 18 bases between. The CDR3 sequence is 15 residues long. Here the CDR3 reads CASSPTGQGIYGYTF. In DNA form, the CDR3 reads TGTGCCAGCAGCCCTACCGGGCAGGGGATCTATGGCTACACCTTC. Together with reference TRBV2 and TRBJ1-2, the CDR3 gives the full variable domain: EPEVTQTPSHQVTQMGQEVILRCVPISNHLYFYWYRQILGQKVEFLVSFYNNEISEKSEIFDDQFSVERPDGSNFTLKIRSTKLEDSAMYFCASSPTGQGIYGYTFGSGTRLTVV.

The chain links TRBV7-2 to TRBJ2-1; D call uncertain. CDR3 length: 13 residues. Trimming pared 5 bases from V and 7 bases from J, leaving 12 bases between. CDR1 is SGHTA and CDR2 is FQGNSA in the germline V gene. DNA for the CDR3: TGTGCCAGCAGCCCTACTTGGGCAAATGAGCAGTTCTTC. This gives the protein CASSPTWANEQFF.

The chain couples TRBV5-1 to TRBJ2-7, with 8 nucleotides matching TRBD2. V was pared by 4 bases and J by 5 bases, with 11 bases of the junction left unmatched. The CDR3 is 15 amino acids. Looked up from germline, CDR1 is SGHRS and CDR2 is YFSETQ. CDR3 bases: TGCGCCAGCAGCCCGGGGGGGGGCCCTGGCGACGAGCAGTACTTC. It is translated as CASSPGGGPGDEQYF. Variable domain in full (rest from reference TRBV5-1 and TRBJ2-7): KAGVTQTPRYLIKTRGQQVTLSCSPISGHRSVSWYQQTPGQGLQFLFEYFSETQRNKGNFPGRFSGRQFSNSRSEMNVSTLELGDSALYLCASSPGGGPGDEQYFGPGTRLTVT.

This clone was recorded once. This chain uses TRBV11-3 with TRBJ2-2; TRBD1 matches 10 bases. CDR1 and CDR2 (germline): SGHNT, YENEEA. The length of the CDR3 is 18 residues. V was clipped by 1 base and J by 1 base; unmatched bases: 6. The CDR3 sequence is CASSLGPDRGKNTGELFF. The CDR3 DNA follows: TGTGCCAGCAGCTTAGGCCCGGACAGGGGGAAGAACACCGGGGAGCTGTTTTTT.

V usage is TRBV6-5 and J usage is TRBJ1-1; D gene unclear. This CDR3 has 15 amino acids. CDR1 is MNHEY and CDR2 is SVGAGI in the germline V gene. V was trimmed by 10 bases and J by 1 base, leaving 19 bases between them. The CDR3 DNA follows: TGTGCCACCGAGCTCTTACAAACGGCGAACACTGAAGCTTTCTTT. It encodes CATELLQTANTEAFF.

The chain uses TRBV28 and TRBJ2-5; no definite D call. Germline V CDR1 and CDR2: MDHEN, SYDVKM. CDR3 length: 13 amino acids. Trimming cost V 5 bases and J 7 bases, with 14 bases left between them. In nucleotides, the CDR3 is TGTGCCAGCAGTCTCCGGACCCCAGGGACCCAGTACTTC. Translating it yields CASSLRTPGTQYF.

V gene TRBV28 combines with J gene TRBJ2-7; D is unclear. There are 14 residues in the CDR3. Trimming pared 4 bases from V and 3 bases from J, leaving 13 bases between. Germline CDR1 reads MDHEN; CDR2 reads SYDVKM. Here the CDR3 reads CASSSPHSSYEQYF. The CDR3 DNA is TGTGCCAGCAGTTCACCTCACTCCAGCTACGAGCAGTACTTC.

This chain joins TRBV3-1 (or the pseudogene TRBV3-2) and TRBJ2-3; possible D gene TRBD2, 5 bases. Per the germline V gene, CDR1 is LGHDT and CDR2 is YNNKEL (reference sequence). There are 15 residues in the CDR3. V was pared by 5 bases and J by 5 bases, with 17 bases between. CDR3 loop: CASSARLGVEDTQYF. The CDR3 bases are TGTGCCAGCAGCGCAAGACTCGGGGTTGAAGATACGCAGTATTTT.

This chain links TRBV27 with TRBJ2-2, with 7 bases that match TRBD1. The CDR3 length is 15 residues. The V segment lost 5 bases and the J segment 6 bases; nucleotides outside the gene matches: 9. The germline CDR1 and CDR2 sequences are MNHEY and SMNVEV (reference sequence). The CDR3 here is CASSSDRAEAGELFF. CDR3 in DNA: TGTGCCAGCAGTAGCGACAGGGCGGAGGCCGGGGAGCTGTTTTTT.

This sequence joins TRBV19 and TRBJ1-2; no definite D call. Deletions cut 6 bases from V and 3 bases from J, with 8 bases between. The CDR3 length is 12 residues. The germline V gene encodes CDR1 LNHDA and CDR2 SQIVND (reference sequence). The CDR3 nucleotides read TGTGCCAGTAGCGACCCTTACTATGGCTACACCTTC. Protein: CASSDPYYGYTF.

The V and J genes are TRBV7-3 and TRBJ2-6; weak D call: TRBD1 (5 bases). With 0 bases removed from V and 2 bases from J, the gap between germline ends came to 14 bases. Germline V gives CDR1 SGHTA, CDR2 FQGTGA. The CDR3 is 18 residues long. DNA of the CDR3: TGTGCCAGCAGCTTAACACCAGGGAACAGTGCTGGGGCCAACGTCCTGACTTTC. This translates into CASSLTPGNSAGANVLTF.

The chain employs TRBV27 and TRBJ2-1; 9 bases fit TRBD2. With 5 bases clipped from V and 2 bases from J, the junction kept 7 bases outside the gene matches. The CDR3 is 16 residues long. Per the germline V gene, CDR1 is MNHEY and CDR2 is SMNVEV (reference sequence). In nucleotides, the CDR3 is TGTGCCAGCAGTCGCCGCCCTAGCGGGGCCTACAATGAGCAGTTCTTC. This codes for CASSRRPSGAYNEQFF.

The V and J genes are TRBV5-1 and TRBJ2-3; the D is unclear. V was shortened by 2 bases and J by 2 bases, with 9 bases between the two germline ends. This CDR3 region has 14 residues. Germline CDR1 is SGHRS and CDR2 is YFSETQ. The DNA for the CDR3 is TGCGCCAGCAGCTTTACGAGTTCCACAGATACGCAGTATTTT. Translation: CASSFTSSTDTQYF.

The chain links TRBV29-1 to TRBJ2-1, with D hard to call. V was cut by 4 bases and J by 0 bases, with 7 bases left in between. There are 13 residues in the CDR3. Germline CDR1 is SQVTM and CDR2 is ANQGSEA. The CDR3 loop is CSVVYSSYNEQFF. The CDR3 DNA follows: TGCAGCGTTGTATACAGCTCCTACAATGAGCAGTTCTTC.

The chain is built from TRBV18 and TRBJ2-5, with D hard to call. Per the germline V gene, CDR1 is KGHSH and CDR2 is LQKENI. This CDR3 has 12 residues. Trimming left V 5 bases short and J 3 bases short, with 7 bases between. The CDR3 loop reads CASSAQEETQYF. CDR3 nucleotides: TGTGCCAGCTCAGCCCAGGAAGAGACCCAGTACTTC.